The 12 T cell receptor beta chains reported below all come from one sample, sequenced in a study of blood T cells in healthy people across ages (dated by TCRdb to the mid-2010s). The library relied on 5' RACE. Sequenced on an Illumina HiSeq 2500. A second 7 to 11 cycle PCR used a sample-barcoded 5' primer and a J-beta primer mix. Using fastp at Q25 and MiXCR, TCRdb reprocessed the public reads and kept productive beta chains. CDR3 protein duplicates are merged, each entry listing the most common genes and DNA. In all, the sample holds about a million distinct CDR3 sequences, and 51% of those were seen once. The ten largest clones take up 20% to 25% of the sample. The sample comprised blood. The receptors shown here come from a woman aged 55 to 70 in good health.

The chain combines TRBV3-1 with TRBJ1-2, with D hard to call. Trimming pared 3 bases from V and 8 bases from J, leaving 10 bases between. The germline V gene encodes CDR1 LGHDT and CDR2 YNNKEL (reference sequence). The CDR3 contains 12 residues. The CDR3 DNA reads TGTGCCAGCAGCCAGTTGAAGAGGGGCTACACCTTC. Residues: CASSQLKRGYTF.

The chain uses TRBV6-2 or TRBV6-3 and TRBJ2-4; D gene ambiguous. The CDR3 length is 15 residues. The V end was cut by 6 bases, the J end by 1 base, with 13 bases between. The germline V gene has CDR1 MNHEY and CDR2 SVGEGT. The CDR3: CASSRLVSAKNIQYF. The CDR3 bases are TGTGCCAGCAGCCGCCTAGTCTCGGCCAAAAACATTCAGTACTTC.

This clonotype has a single count. The chain is built from TRBV20-1 and TRBJ2-5; 7 nucleotides align to TRBD1. With V trimmed by 7 bases and J by 5 bases, 13 bases remained unmatched. The CDR3 has 14 amino acids. Germline V lookup: CDR1 DFQATT, CDR2 SNEGSKA (reference sequence). The CDR3 nucleotides read TGCAGTGTTGCCAGGACAGGCCTGGGGGAGACCCAGTACTTC. Residues: CSVARTGLGETQYF.

J is TRBJ2-7 and V is TRBV20-1, with 8 positions matching TRBD1. Trimming cost V 5 bases and J 3 bases; bases outside gene matches: 12. There are 15 residues in the CDR3. Germline loops: CDR1 DFQATT, CDR2 SNEGSKA (reference sequence). Written as DNA, the CDR3 is TGCAGTGCTGGGAATTGGACAGGGATGGGCTACGAGCAGTACTTC. Residues: CSAGNWTGMGYEQYF.

The chain employs TRBV11-2 and TRBJ1-4; D unresolved. The ends were cut back, 8 bases at V and 4 bases at J, with 14 bases in the middle. Germline assignment: CDR1 SGHAT and CDR2 FQNNGV. The CDR3 covers 14 residues. In DNA, the CDR3 is TGTGCCAGCGCCACCGGGCGGGGTAATGAAAAACTGTTTTTT. Its protein product is CASATGRGNEKLFF.

As DNA, the CDR3 is TGTGCCACCAGTGATCTTAGCGGGGGGAAGGATACGCAGTATTTT. It yields the protein CATSDLSGGKDTQYF. V gene TRBV24-1 combines with J gene TRBJ2-3; 10 nucleotides agree with TRBD2. The V and J ends lost 3 bases and 6 bases, in that order; junction bases with no gene match: 5. The CDR3 totals 15 residues. From germline, CDR1 is KGHDR and CDR2 SFDVKD.

J is TRBJ2-1 and V is TRBV20-1, with D possibly TRBD1 on 6 matching bases. The CDR3 is made up of 16 amino acids. Germline V gene data show CDR1 as DFQATT and CDR2 as SNEGSKA (reference sequence). The V and J ends lost 1 base and 1 base respectively, with 14 bases between them. CDR3 DNA sequence: TGCAGTGCTAGAGGGGCAGGGGCCATATCCTACAATGAGCAGTTCTTC. It codes for CSARGAGAISYNEQFF.

This chain's CDR3 is CASSLVEVTDTQYF. Written as DNA, the CDR3 is TGTGCCAGCAGCTTAGTAGAGGTCACAGATACGCAGTATTTT. The rearrangement links TRBV11-2 to TRBJ2-3; D unclear. This CDR3 contains 14 residues. Germline V gene data show CDR1 as SGHAT and CDR2 as FQNNGV. Trimming took off 1 base at V and 2 bases at J, with 7 bases between the two ends.

The rearrangement uses TRBV5-1 and TRBJ1-6; 7 bases agree with TRBD1. The CDR3 has 16 residues. Germline lookup yields CDR1 SGHRS and CDR2 YFSETQ. The junction had 11 bases not matched to a gene; V was cut back by 4 bases and J by 7 bases. In DNA, the CDR3 is TGCGCCAGCAGCCCGGTGGTAGGGGGCGTAAATTCACCCCTCCACTTT. It translates to CASSPVVGGVNSPLHF.

The chain couples TRBV20-1 to TRBJ2-3; 9 bases align to TRBD2. The CDR3 totals 15 residues. Germline V gene lookup returns CDR1 DFQATT and CDR2 SNEGSKA (reference sequence). With 2 bases clipped from V and 3 bases from J, the junction kept 6 bases outside the gene matches. DNA for the CDR3: TGCAGTGCTAGACTTAGCGGGAGAAGGACAGATACGCAGTATTTT. This codes for CSARLSGRRTDTQYF.

The chain joins TRBV6-6 to TRBJ2-1; D gene ambiguous. Germline assignment: CDR1 MNHNY and CDR2 SVGAGI (reference sequence). The germline V and J ends were trimmed by 7 bases and 0 bases, with 7 bases remaining between them. This CDR3 spans 13 amino acids. The CDR3 coding sequence is TGTGCCAGCACCCCCGTCTCCTACAATGAGCAGTTCTTC. Amino acids: CASTPVSYNEQFF.

This clonotype was counted only a few times. The V gene is TRBV18, the J gene TRBJ2-1, with no clear D. V was cut by 5 bases and J by 7 bases, with 6 bases left in between. CDR1 is KGHSH and CDR2 is LQKENI in the germline V gene. The CDR3 is made up of 11 amino acids. CDR3 sequence: CASSTGNEQFF. In DNA form, the CDR3 reads TGTGCCAGCTCAACTGGGAATGAGCAGTTCTTC. Full variable domain (missing parts from reference TRBV18 and TRBJ2-1): NAGVMQNPRHLVRRRGQEARLRCSPMKGHSHVYWYRQLPEEGLKFMVYLQKENIIDESGMPKERFSAEFPKEGPSILRIQQVVRGDSAAYFCASSTGNEQFFGPGTRLTVL.